Many counts were recorded for the clone carrying this TCR beta chain. The antigen remains unidentified. The data stem from a study of CD8 T cells in ankylosing spondylitis. Study-wide findings and caveats: From matched ankylosing spondylitis synovial fluid, disease-linked clones were reportedly recovered at significantly enriched levels.

Unmatched junction bases numbered 12, after V lost 0 bases and J lost 7 bases. The CDR3 length is 16 residues. The germline V gene has CDR1 SGDLS and CDR2 YYNGEE. As the method for making TCR beta libraries, quantitative 5'-RACE with molecular barcodes was used. Via MiXCR, TCRdb re-called the 5' RACE reads, giving one row per CDR3 protein. The sample lists about 42,000 distinct CDR3 sequences; about 4% were seen once. Sequenced: blood, either unsorted or a sorted T cell fraction (not recorded which). The origin of this receptor is a female donor with ankylosing spondylitis or in good health (not recorded which). The V gene is TRBV9, the J gene TRBJ2-5, with 7 bases matching TRBD2. The CDR3 coding sequence is TGTGCCAGCAGCGTAGACATCCGGGAACCGGGGGGGACCCAGTACTTC. This translates into CASSVDIREPGGTQYF.